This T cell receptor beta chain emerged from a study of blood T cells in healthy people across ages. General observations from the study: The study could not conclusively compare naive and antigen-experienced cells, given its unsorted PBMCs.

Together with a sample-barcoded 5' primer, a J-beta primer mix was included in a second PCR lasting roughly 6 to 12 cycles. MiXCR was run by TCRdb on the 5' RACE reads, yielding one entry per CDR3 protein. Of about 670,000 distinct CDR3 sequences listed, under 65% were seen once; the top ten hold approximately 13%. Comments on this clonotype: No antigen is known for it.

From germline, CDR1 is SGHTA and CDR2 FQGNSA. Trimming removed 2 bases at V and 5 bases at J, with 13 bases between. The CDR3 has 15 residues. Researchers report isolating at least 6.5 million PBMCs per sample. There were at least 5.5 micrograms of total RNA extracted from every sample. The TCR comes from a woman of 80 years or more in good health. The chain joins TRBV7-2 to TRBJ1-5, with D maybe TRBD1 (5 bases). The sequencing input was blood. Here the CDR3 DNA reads TGTGCCAGCAGCTTATCTACTGGGGACTATCAGCCCCAGCATTTT. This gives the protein CASSLSTGDYQPQHF.